Below, 30 T cell receptor beta chains from the same sample are listed, as sequenced in a study of blood T cell repertoires in COVID-19. Assay: immunoSEQ multiplex PCR; the TCRdb copy retains only in-frame clones and omits some. The sample lists some 140,000 clones; about 79% were seen once. Input material: peripheral blood. The receptors shown here come from a woman aged 55-69 years with acute or convalescent COVID-19.

This clone was detected once. DNA for the CDR3: TGTGCCAGCGGGGGGAGGGCAACTAATGAAAAACTGTTTTTT. Translation gives CASGGRATNEKLFF. The chain carries TRBV2 and TRBJ1-4; perhaps TRBD1 as D (5 bases). The V end was cut by 8 bases, the J end by 0 bases, with 10 bases between. The CDR3 runs to 14 residues. Per germline, CDR1 SNHLY and CDR2 FYNNEI. The full variable domain, completed using reference TRBV2 and TRBJ1-4, is EPEVTQTPSHQVTQMGQEVILRCVPISNHLYFYWYRQILGQKVEFLVSFYNNEISEKSEIFDDQFSVERPDGSNFTLKIRSTKLEDSAMYFCASGGRATNEKLFFGSGTQLSVL.

The chain recombines TRBV12-3 or TRBV12-4 with TRBJ2-7; D gene ambiguous. Trimming took 2 bases from V and 7 from J, leaving 12 bases between them. This CDR3 is 13 amino acids long. The CDR3 DNA reads as TGTGCCAGCAGTTTATCCACCTTCGGGGAGCAGTACTTC. It yields the protein CASSLSTFGEQYF.

The chain couples TRBV6-5 to TRBJ1-1; D might be TRBD1 (6 bases). This CDR3 region has 15 residues. V lost 7 bases to trimming and J lost 2 bases, with 17 bases between them. The germline V gene encodes CDR1 MNHEY and CDR2 SVGAGI. Here the CDR3 reads CASTPVGAGNTEAFF. Here the CDR3 DNA reads TGTGCCAGCACCCCCGTGGGGGCGGGTAACACTGAAGCTTTCTTT.

This rearrangement joins TRBV5-6 to TRBJ2-7, with D hard to call. The V and J ends lost 3 bases and 0 bases respectively, with 10 bases between them. This CDR3 has 14 residues. Germline values: CDR1 SGHDT, CDR2 YYEEEE. CDR3 sequence reads: CASSSGFSSYEQYV. CDR3 nucleotides: TGTGCCAGCAGCTCAGGATTCAGCTCCTACGAGCAGTACGTC.

The chain has TRBV6-5 and TRBJ2-5; TRBD2 matches 13 bases. Germline CDR1 is MNHEY and CDR2 is SVGAGI. After removal of 10 bases from V and 5 bases from J, the junction contained 7 bases not matched to a gene. The CDR3 contains 14 residues. The DNA for the CDR3 is TGTGCCACCAGAACTAGCGGGGGGGCGGAGACCCAGTACTTC. This encodes CATRTSGGAETQYF.

This clone has only a few counts. The CDR3 DNA sequence: TGTGCCAGCAGCCAAGATCTTCGGGATGCCGGGGAGCAGTACTTC. It codes for CASSQDLRDAGEQYF. The chain combines TRBV3-1 (or the pseudogene TRBV3-2) with TRBJ2-7, with a possible D match to TRBD2 (5 bases). The CDR3 contains 15 residues. Germline V CDR1 and CDR2: LGHDT, YNNKEL (reference sequence). The V gene lost 0 bases and the J gene lost 7 bases, with 16 bases spanning the gap.

The V call is TRBV2, the J call TRBJ1-2; 8 nucleotides agree with TRBD1. Germline CDR1 reads SNHLY; CDR2 reads FYNNEI. The ends lost 6 bases at V and 0 bases at J; junction bases unmatched: 3. The CDR3 has 14 residues. This CDR3 is CASRDRATNYGYTF. The DNA for the CDR3 is TGTGCCAGCAGGGACAGGGCTACTAACTATGGCTACACCTTC.

This clone has a single count. This chain joins TRBV2 and TRBJ1-1; D may be TRBD1 (6 bases). With 6 bases removed from V and 1 base from J, the gap between germline ends came to 9 bases. CDR3 size: 13 residues. CDR1 is SNHLY, CDR2 FYNNEI, per germline. The CDR3 region has the DNA TGTGCCAGCAGCGGACAGTCGAACACTGAAGCTTTCTTT. As protein: CASSGQSNTEAFF.

This sequence joins TRBV19 and TRBJ1-2; 7 bases match TRBD1. Germline V gene sequence: CDR1 LNHDA, CDR2 SQIVND (reference sequence). CDR3 length equals 13 residues. Losses at the gene ends were 6 bases for V and 11 bases for J; bases not matched to a gene: 12. CDR3 amino acids: CASRWAEGAGYTF. CDR3 coding DNA: TGTGCCAGTAGATGGGCCGAGGGGGCCGGATACACCTTC.

The chain joins TRBV6-2 or TRBV6-3 to TRBJ2-5, with 7 bases that match TRBD2. CDR1 and CDR2 (germline): MNHEY, SVGEGT. The CDR3 length is 17 residues. The V and J ends lost 2 bases and 1 base, in that order; junction bases with no gene match: 10. The CDR3 DNA is TGTGCCAGCAGTTACGCGGGAGCGGCGGGCCCCCAAGAGACCCAGTACTTC. Protein product: CASSYAGAAGPQETQYF.

This clone was detected only a few times. The chain carries TRBV5-1 and TRBJ2-1; 7 nucleotides align to TRBD1. CDR1 is SGHRS, CDR2 YFSETQ, per germline. Losses at the gene ends were 2 bases for V and 5 bases for J; bases not matched to a gene: 4. The CDR3 sequence is 14 residues long. The CDR3 loop reads CASSFSGQNNEQFF. The CDR3 coding sequence is TGCGCCAGCAGCTTTTCGGGACAGAACAATGAGCAGTTCTTC.

The chain links TRBV6-1 to TRBJ1-6; a possible D gene is TRBD1 (6 bases). Germline CDR1 and CDR2: MNHNS and SASEGT. The CDR3 runs to 16 residues. V was shortened by 6 bases and J by 7 bases, with 19 bases between the two germline ends. The CDR3 coding sequence is TGTGCCAGCAGCGAAACGCCACAGGGAACAAATTCACCCCTCCACTTT. Encoded protein: CASSETPQGTNSPLHF.

This clone was counted a single time. The V gene is TRBV6-1, the J gene TRBJ2-2; 7 positions agree with TRBD1. V lost 1 base and J lost 4; bases outside the gene matches: 9. Germline values: CDR1 MNHNS, CDR2 SASEGT. The CDR3 loop spans 17 amino acids. The CDR3 coding sequence is TGTGCCAGCAGTGAAGTTCGACAGGGTTCGGGCACCGGGGAGCTGTTTTTT. It is translated as CASSEVRQGSGTGELFF.

V is TRBV5-1 and J is TRBJ1-4, with D possibly TRBD1 on 5 matching bases. This CDR3 contains 15 residues. The V end was cut by 3 bases, the J end by 5 bases, with 14 bases between. Per germline, CDR1 SGHRS and CDR2 YFSETQ. The CDR3 bases are TGCGCCAGCAGCTCCGCGGGGGGGAGAAATGAAAAACTGTTTTTT. Translation gives CASSSAGGRNEKLFF. Combining the CDR3 with reference TRBV5-1 and TRBJ1-4 gives the whole variable domain KAGVTQTPRYLIKTRGQQVTLSCSPISGHRSVSWYQQTPGQGLQFLFEYFSETQRNKGNFPGRFSGRQFSNSRSEMNVSTLELGDSALYLCASSSAGGRNEKLFFGSGTQLSVL.

The CDR3 region has the DNA TGTGCCAGCAGTGCCAGCGGTGCTAGCACAGATACGCAGTATTTT. The encoded protein is CASSASGASTDTQYF. This rearrangement joins TRBV6-4 to TRBJ2-3; weak D call: TRBD2 (5 bases). CDR1 is MRHNA, CDR2 SNTAGT, per germline. Deletions cut 4 bases from V and 0 bases from J, with 11 bases between. The length of the CDR3 is 15 residues.

The J gene is TRBJ1-5, the V gene TRBV28; 9 bases are a match to TRBD1. With 3 bases clipped from V and 11 bases from J, the junction kept 2 bases outside the gene matches. The CDR3 runs to 12 residues. Germline values: CDR1 MDHEN, CDR2 SYDVKM. CDR3 protein: CASSLGDRAQHF. The CDR3 DNA reads TGTGCCAGCAGTTTGGGGGACAGGGCCCAGCATTTT.

This chain joins TRBV5-1 and TRBJ1-3; D might be TRBD1 (5 bases). Germline V lookup: CDR1 SGHRS, CDR2 YFSETQ. The CDR3 runs to 16 residues. V was trimmed by 2 bases and J by 0 bases, leaving 12 bases between them. The CDR3 region has the DNA TGCGCCAGCAGCTTAAGGGGCTCCTCCTCTGGAAACACCATATATTTT. Translation: CASSLRGSSSGNTIYF.

In its sample, this clone was seen a few times. This chain joins TRBV5-1 and TRBJ1-6; D is possibly TRBD1 (6 bases). V shed 0 bases and J shed 5 bases, with 9 bases lying between them. In germline, CDR1 is SGHRS, CDR2 YFSETQ. The CDR3 runs to 15 residues. The CDR3 DNA follows: TGCGCCAGCAGCTTGGCCGGGACAAATAATTCACCCCTCCACTTT. This gives the protein CASSLAGTNNSPLHF.

This clone has only a few counts. The rearrangement uses TRBV7-3 and TRBJ2-1; TRBD2 matches 9 bases. The J segment lost 2 bases and the V segment lost 5 bases, leaving 4 bases of the junction unmatched. Germline V gene sequence: CDR1 SGHTA, CDR2 FQGTGA. The CDR3 runs to 15 residues. DNA of the CDR3: TGTGCCAGCAGCACGACTAGCGGACCCTACAATGAGCAGTTCTTC. This sequence encodes CASSTTSGPYNEQFF.

The rearrangement joins TRBV5-1 to TRBJ1-2, with D perhaps matching TRBD1 (6 bases). CDR3 length equals 17 residues. V was cut by 4 bases and J by 4 bases, with 23 bases left in between. Germline CDR1 and CDR2: SGHRS and YFSETQ. The CDR3 DNA follows: TGCGCCAGCAGCCCATCATCCGGGACGACAGGCGTCTATGGCTACACCTTC. It translates to CASSPSSGTTGVYGYTF. Based on the CDR3 plus reference TRBV5-1 and TRBJ1-2, the full variable domain is KAGVTQTPRYLIKTRGQQVTLSCSPISGHRSVSWYQQTPGQGLQFLFEYFSETQRNKGNFPGRFSGRQFSNSRSEMNVSTLELGDSALYLCASSPSSGTTGVYGYTFGSGTRLTVV.

V usage is TRBV15 and J usage is TRBJ2-2, with D possibly being TRBD2 (6 bases). Trimming took 1 base from V and 0 from J, leaving 12 bases between them. The CDR3 has 17 residues. The germline V gene encodes CDR1 LNHNV and CDR2 YYDKDF (reference sequence). The DNA for the CDR3 is TGTGCCACCAGCAGAGGGAAGGAGCGGGCGAACACCGGGGAGCTGTTTTTT. This codes for CATSRGKERANTGELFF.

The rearrangement uses TRBV30 and TRBJ1-3; D unresolved. Germline V gene sequence: CDR1 GTSNPN, CDR2 SVGIG (reference sequence). Trimming took 2 bases from V and 4 from J, leaving 15 bases between them. The CDR3 totals 15 residues. The DNA for the CDR3 is TGTGCCTGGAGTTACCCGCCGGGAACAGGAAACACCATATATTTT. Protein product: CAWSYPPGTGNTIYF.

This clone appeared once. This chain uses TRBV7-9 with TRBJ1-1, with 9 bases identical to TRBD1. Germline V gene sequence: CDR1 SEHNR, CDR2 FQNEAQ (reference sequence). Trimming at V came to 3 bases and at J to 6 bases, leaving 8 bases not matched to a gene. The CDR3 contains 15 residues. The CDR3 here is CASSLAGQGRPEAFF. CDR3 coding DNA: TGTGCCAGCAGCTTGGCGGGACAGGGACGGCCTGAAGCTTTCTTT.

The chain combines TRBV29-1 with TRBJ1-3, with D possibly matching TRBD1 (5 bases). CDR1 is SQVTM and CDR2 is ANQGSEA in the germline V gene. This CDR3 comprises 17 residues. Trimming stripped 4 bases from V and 0 bases from J, with 19 bases between. The CDR3 nucleotides read TGCAGCGTTGCGAAGGGAACAGGCACCACCTCTGGAAACACCATATATTTT. Translated: CSVAKGTGTTSGNTIYF.

This clone was picked up a small number of times. The chain uses TRBV10-2 and TRBJ2-3, with D uncertain. The length of the CDR3 is 13 residues. V dropped 7 bases and J dropped 1 base, with 9 bases sitting between them. Germline values: CDR1 WSHSY, CDR2 SAAADI. CDR3 sequence reads: CASKNYRTDTQYF. In nucleotides, the CDR3 is TGCGCCAGCAAAAACTACCGCACAGATACGCAGTATTTT.

The J gene is TRBJ2-1, the V gene TRBV27; D is ambiguous. Germline CDR1 MNHEY, CDR2 SMNVEV (reference sequence). V was pared by 2 bases and J by 10 bases, with 12 bases between. CDR3 length equals 13 residues. The CDR3 protein is CASSLRHDGEQFF. In DNA, the CDR3 is TGTGCCAGCAGTTTACGTCACGACGGGGAGCAGTTCTTC.

This rearrangement joins TRBV5-1 to TRBJ1-4; tentative D call: TRBD1 (5 bases). The V end lost 3 bases, the J end lost 0 bases, and 15 bases lay between the germline ends. The CDR3 is 17 amino acids. Germline-derived CDR1 and CDR2 are SGHRS and YFSETQ. The CDR3: CASSYPTDETTNEKLFF. The DNA for the CDR3 is TGCGCCAGCAGCTACCCGACAGACGAAACAACTAATGAAAAACTGTTTTTT.

Written as DNA, the CDR3 is TGTGCCAGCAGCTTAGGACAACTTCAGAATAGCAATCAGCCCCAGCATTTT. The encoded protein is CASSLGQLQNSNQPQHF. The chain has TRBV7-9 and TRBJ1-5; D call uncertain. This CDR3 comprises 17 residues. V lost 1 base and J lost 0, with 13 bases in between. Germline V gene sequence: CDR1 SEHNR, CDR2 FQNEAQ (reference sequence).

This chain links TRBV3-1 (or the pseudogene TRBV3-2) with TRBJ1-6; D might be TRBD1 (6 bases). Germline assignment: CDR1 LGHDT and CDR2 YNNKEL (reference sequence). The CDR3 loop spans 14 amino acids. V was shortened by 8 bases and J by 7 bases, with 15 bases between the two germline ends. In nucleotides, the CDR3 is TGTGCCAGCGAACAGGGCACAGAAAATTCACCCCTCCACTTT. Translated: CASEQGTENSPLHF.

V usage is TRBV5-4 and J usage is TRBJ1-1; D is possibly TRBD1 (5 bases). Trimming pared 4 bases from V and 10 bases from J, leaving 23 bases between. CDR1 and CDR2 (germline): SGHNT, YYREEE (reference sequence). This CDR3 region has 15 residues. Here the CDR3 DNA reads TGTGCCAGCAGCCCGGGGGGGGATCGAGAGGGAGGAGCTTTCTTT. It translates to CASSPGGDREGGAFF.